The 9 T cell receptor beta chains listed next were all sequenced from one sample in a study of blood T cell repertoires in COVID-19. Using immunoSEQ multiplex PCR, the repertoire was profiled, and TCRdb retains in-frame clones only, with some absent. Among approximately 360,000 clones listed, around 87% were seen once. The sample comprised PBMCs or T cells enriched from blood (not recorded which). These receptor sequences come from a woman in her 30s with acute COVID-19.

This chain joins TRBV10-2 and TRBJ1-2; D is perhaps TRBD1 (5 bases). The ends were cut back, 6 bases at V and 0 bases at J, with 8 bases in the middle. The CDR3 spans 13 residues. Germline lookup yields CDR1 WSHSY and CDR2 SAAADI. The CDR3 protein is CASSDRANYGYTF. As DNA, the CDR3 is TGCGCCAGCAGCGACAGAGCTAACTATGGCTACACCTTC.

The chain employs TRBV4-1 and TRBJ2-1, with 9 nucleotides matching TRBD2. This CDR3 region has 16 residues. The V gene's germline CDR1 is MGHRA and CDR2 YSYEKL. J was trimmed by 9 bases and V by 1 base; bases with no gene match: 10. CDR3 sequence (DNA): TGCGCCAGCAGCCAAGCCGGGGCTAGCGGGGCCGCTGAGCAGTTCTTC. Translated, it gives CASSQAGASGAAEQFF.

The chain carries TRBV2 and TRBJ1-1; D gene ambiguous. V was shortened by 4 bases and J by 5 bases, with 11 bases between the two germline ends. The CDR3 is made up of 13 amino acids. Germline V gene data show CDR1 as SNHLY and CDR2 as FYNNEI. The CDR3 protein is CASSGSGRTEAFF. The CDR3 nucleotides are TGTGCCAGCAGTGGAAGTGGGAGGACTGAAGCTTTCTTT.

The genes are TRBV7-2 and TRBJ2-1; 7 bases map to TRBD1. The germline CDR1 and CDR2 sequences are SGHTA and FQGNSA. Trimming took 6 bases from V and 8 from J; bases not matched to a gene: 7. The CDR3 extends over 13 amino acids. This CDR3 reads CASSRQGRDEQFF. CDR3 nucleotide sequence: TGTGCCAGCAGTCGACAGGGCCGAGATGAGCAGTTCTTC.

The chain recombines TRBV5-1 with TRBJ2-7, with no clear D. Trimming removed 5 bases from V and 1 base from J, with 10 bases in between. The CDR3 covers 13 residues. Germline assignment: CDR1 SGHRS and CDR2 YFSETQ. CDR3 protein: CASSLGRSYEQYF. CDR3 in DNA: TGCGCCAGCAGTCTTGGGCGTTCCTACGAGCAGTACTTC. The full variable domain, in which reference TRBV5-1 and TRBJ2-7 provide the parts outside the CDR3, is KAGVTQTPRYLIKTRGQQVTLSCSPISGHRSVSWYQQTPGQGLQFLFEYFSETQRNKGNFPGRFSGRQFSNSRSEMNVSTLELGDSALYLCASSLGRSYEQYFGPGTRLTVT.

The gene calls are TRBV29-1 and TRBJ1-4; D perhaps matches TRBD1 (6 bases). This CDR3 region has 14 residues. CDR1 is SQVTM, CDR2 ANQGSEA, per germline. The V end lost 6 bases, the J end lost 4 bases, and 15 bases lay between the germline ends. CDR3 sequence: CSVRKGGGNEKLFF. The CDR3, as DNA: TGCAGCGTCCGAAAGGGGGGGGGTAATGAAAAACTGTTTTTT.

The CDR3 region is CSAQSGQAYGYTF. DNA of the CDR3: TGCAGCGCCCAGAGCGGGCAGGCTTATGGCTACACCTTC. J is TRBJ1-2 and V is TRBV29-1; D unclear. In germline, CDR1 is SQVTM, CDR2 ANQGSEA. This CDR3 has 13 residues. Trimming stripped 7 bases from V and 5 bases from J, with 17 bases between.

The chain carries TRBV24-1 and TRBJ1-4, with D tentatively TRBD1 (5 bases). The CDR3 runs to 15 residues. Germline CDR1 reads KGHDR; CDR2 reads SFDVKD. V dropped 3 bases and J dropped 2 bases, with 9 bases sitting between them. In DNA, the CDR3 is TGTGCCACCAGTGATAGAAGGGGCACTAATGAAAAACTGTTTTTT. This encodes CATSDRRGTNEKLFF.

This chain connects TRBV5-1 to TRBJ2-2; D is ambiguous. CDR1 and CDR2 from the germline V gene are SGHRS and YFSETQ. V was shortened by 1 base and J by 8 bases, with 6 bases between the two germline ends. The CDR3 sequence is 12 residues long. CDR3 sequence reads: CASSLWPGELFF. CDR3 nucleotide sequence: TGCGCCAGCAGCTTGTGGCCAGGGGAGCTGTTTTTT.